A selection of T cell receptor beta chains follows, all from one sample in a study of cytomegalovirus exposure and HLA in healthy donors. The assay was immunoSEQ multiplex PCR, and TCRdb's table has in-frame clones only and misses some. This table has 150,000 to 200,000 clones, 75% to 90% appearing once. The sequencing input was PBMCs. The origin of the receptors is a boy aged 2 to 9 in good health and CMV-seronegative. Both conserved end residues are part of each CDR3. A D gene is named only where the DNA matches it firmly. Size values are once, few and many counts, or a class for expanded clones, and some rows have none.

j_call: TRBJ2-1; clone_size: .; v_call: TRBV5-1; d_call: TRBD1; cdr3_aa: CASSFAQGAYNEQFF; cdr3_nt: TGCGCCAGCAGCTTCGCACAGGGGGCCTACAATGAGCAGTTCTTC
j_call: TRBJ2-2; clone_size: .; v_call: TRBV5-6; d_call: TRBD1; cdr3_aa: CASSFDRANTGELFF; cdr3_nt: TGTGCCAGCAGCTTCGACAGGGCGAACACCGGGGAGCTGTTTTTT
j_call: TRBJ1-2; clone_size: .; v_call: TRBV6-1; d_call: .; cdr3_aa: CASSEEGGYGYTF; cdr3_nt: TGTGCCAGCAGTGAGGAAGGGGGCTATGGCTACACCTTC
j_call: TRBJ2-1; clone_size: .; v_call: TRBV7-8; d_call: TRBD2; cdr3_aa: CASSSSKMWTSGYNEQFF; cdr3_nt: TGTGCCAGCAGCTCCTCGAAAATGTGGACTAGCGGATACAATGAGCAGTTCTTC
j_call: TRBJ1-3; clone_size: .; v_call: TRBV9; d_call: .; cdr3_aa: CASSSQWWEDPSGNTIYF; cdr3_nt: TGTGCCAGCAGCTCTCAATGGTGGGAGGACCCTTCGGGAAACACCATATATTTT
j_call: TRBJ1-1; clone_size: once; v_call: TRBV19; d_call: TRBD1; cdr3_aa: CASQTGDVTEAFF; cdr3_nt: TGTGCCAGCCAGACAGGGGACGTCACTGAAGCTTTCTTT
j_call: TRBJ2-1; clone_size: .; v_call: TRBV5-1; d_call: .; cdr3_aa: CASSLAEAGPHNEQFF; cdr3_nt: TGCGCCAGCAGCTTGGCCGAGGCAGGGCCCCACAATGAGCAGTTCTTC
j_call: TRBJ1-3; clone_size: .; v_call: TRBV5-6; d_call: TRBD1; cdr3_aa: CASSLDRGGTGNTIYF; cdr3_nt: TGTGCCAGCAGCCTTGACAGGGGGGGAACTGGAAACACCATATATTTT
j_call: TRBJ2-1; clone_size: .; v_call: TRBV29-1; d_call: TRBD2; cdr3_aa: CSVDNSGGASYNEQFF; cdr3_nt: TGCAGCGTTGATAATTCGGGAGGGGCCTCCTACAATGAGCAGTTCTTC
j_call: TRBJ1-2; clone_size: once; v_call: TRBV19; d_call: .; cdr3_aa: CASSRGGASGYTF; cdr3_nt: TGTGCCAGTAGTCGGGGGGGGGCAAGTGGCTACACCTTC
j_call: TRBJ2-7; clone_size: .; v_call: TRBV7-8; d_call: .; cdr3_aa: CASSLSVSYEQYF; cdr3_nt: TGTGCCAGCAGCTTATCGGTCTCCTACGAGCAGTACTTC
j_call: TRBJ2-1; clone_size: .; v_call: TRBV28; d_call: .; cdr3_aa: CASGEGQEYNEQFF; cdr3_nt: TGTGCCAGCGGGGAGGGACAGGAGTACAATGAGCAGTTCTTC
j_call: TRBJ2-1; clone_size: .; v_call: TRBV11-3; d_call: .; cdr3_aa: CASSLGRYNEQFF; cdr3_nt: TGTGCCAGCAGCTTAGGCAGGTACAATGAGCAGTTCTTC
j_call: TRBJ1-1; clone_size: .; v_call: TRBV28; d_call: .; cdr3_aa: CASSLGSGVAEAFF; cdr3_nt: TGTGCCAGCAGTTTAGGTTCAGGGGTGGCTGAAGCTTTCTTT
j_call: TRBJ1-1; clone_size: .; v_call: TRBV30; d_call: .; cdr3_aa: CAWSLDRMNTEAFF; cdr3_nt: TGTGCCTGGAGCCTGGACAGAATGAACACTGAAGCTTTCTTT
j_call: TRBJ1-3; clone_size: .; v_call: TRBV15; d_call: .; cdr3_aa: CATSREIPGASGNTIYF; cdr3_nt: TGTGCCACCAGCAGAGAAATCCCAGGGGCCTCTGGAAACACCATATATTTT
j_call: TRBJ2-5; clone_size: .; v_call: TRBV11-3; d_call: .; cdr3_aa: CASSPRDGETQYF; cdr3_nt: TGTGCCAGCAGCCCTAGAGATGGAGAGACCCAGTACTTC
j_call: TRBJ2-3; clone_size: .; v_call: TRBV7-2; d_call: TRBD2; cdr3_aa: CASSLRRLAEDTQYF; cdr3_nt: TGTGCCAGCAGCTTAAGGAGACTAGCGGAAGATACGCAGTATTTT
j_call: TRBJ2-1; clone_size: .; v_call: TRBV12-5; d_call: TRBD1; cdr3_aa: CASGFGTAYNEQFF; cdr3_nt: TGTGCTAGTGGTTTTGGGACAGCTTACAATGAGCAGTTCTTC
j_call: TRBJ1-3; clone_size: .; v_call: TRBV9; d_call: .; cdr3_aa: CASSVEPGSGNTIYF; cdr3_nt: TGTGCCAGCAGCGTAGAACCGGGCTCTGGAAACACCATATATTTT
j_call: TRBJ2-7; clone_size: .; v_call: TRBV28; d_call: .; cdr3_aa: CATTKPLTFLYEQYF; cdr3_nt: TGTGCCACCACCAAGCCTCTGACATTTTTATACGAGCAGTACTTC
j_call: TRBJ2-3; clone_size: .; v_call: TRBV19; d_call: .; cdr3_aa: CASSSPRQGVTDTQYF; cdr3_nt: TGTGCCAGTAGTAGCCCCCGGCAGGGCGTCACAGATACGCAGTATTTT
j_call: TRBJ1-2; clone_size: .; v_call: TRBV19; d_call: .; cdr3_aa: CASSNPSTGYGYTF; cdr3_nt: TGTGCCAGTAGTAACCCCTCCACAGGGTATGGCTACACCTTC
j_call: TRBJ1-5; clone_size: once; v_call: TRBV11-2; d_call: .; cdr3_aa: CASSLALNQPQHF; cdr3_nt: TGTGCCAGCAGCTTAGCCCTAAATCAGCCCCAGCATTTT
j_call: TRBJ2-7; clone_size: .; v_call: TRBV11-2; d_call: .; cdr3_aa: CASRGEAGSKYEQYF; cdr3_nt: TGTGCCAGCAGGGGGGAGGCGGGAAGCAAATACGAGCAGTACTTC
j_call: TRBJ2-3; clone_size: .; v_call: TRBV14; d_call: TRBD2; cdr3_aa: CASSLGTSGTDTQYF; cdr3_nt: TGTGCCAGCAGCCTCGGGACTAGCGGTACAGATACGCAGTATTTT
j_call: TRBJ1-2; clone_size: few; v_call: TRBV15; d_call: TRBD1; cdr3_aa: CATSRRQGYIGDGYTF; cdr3_nt: TGTGCCACCAGCAGACGACAGGGGTACATAGGGGATGGCTACACCTTC
j_call: TRBJ1-5; clone_size: once; v_call: TRBV28; d_call: .; cdr3_aa: CASSWGGPYSNQPQHF; cdr3_nt: TGTGCCAGCAGTTGGGGCGGTCCTTATAGCAATCAGCCCCAGCATTTT
j_call: TRBJ1-6; clone_size: .; v_call: TRBV4-2; d_call: TRBD1; cdr3_aa: CASSQPPDRGNSPLHF; cdr3_nt: TGTGCCAGCAGCCAACCTCCGGACAGGGGAAATTCACCCCTCCACTTT
j_call: TRBJ1-1; clone_size: .; v_call: TRBV18; d_call: TRBD1; cdr3_aa: CASSPMTGSEAFF; cdr3_nt: TGTGCCAGCTCACCCATGACAGGGTCTGAAGCTTTCTTT
j_call: TRBJ1-2; clone_size: .; v_call: TRBV5-6; d_call: .; cdr3_aa: CASSLSGGRAGYTF; cdr3_nt: TGTGCCAGCAGCTTGTCGGGGGGGCGAGCTGGCTACACCTTC
j_call: TRBJ1-2; clone_size: .; v_call: TRBV12-2; d_call: .; cdr3_aa: CASRLYRWRYGNYGYTF; cdr3_nt: TGTGCAAGTCGCTTGTACAGGTGGAGATATGGGAACTATGGCTACACCTTC
j_call: TRBJ2-2; clone_size: .; v_call: TRBV2; d_call: .; cdr3_aa: CASSEASENTGELFF; cdr3_nt: TGTGCCAGCAGTGAGGCTAGCGAGAACACCGGGGAGCTGTTTTTT
j_call: TRBJ2-5; clone_size: .; v_call: TRBV7-3; d_call: .; cdr3_aa: CASSSGGGAETQYF; cdr3_nt: TGTGCCAGCAGCTCTGGAGGGGGCGCGGAGACCCAGTACTTC
j_call: TRBJ1-1; clone_size: once; v_call: TRBV13; d_call: .; cdr3_aa: CASSVAGIEAFF; cdr3_nt: TGTGCCAGCAGCGTGGCAGGTATAGAAGCTTTCTTT
j_call: TRBJ2-5; clone_size: once; v_call: TRBV10-1; d_call: TRBD2; cdr3_aa: CASSDSRTSEQETQYF; cdr3_nt: TGCGCCAGCAGTGACAGCCGGACTAGCGAGCAAGAGACCCAGTACTTC
j_call: TRBJ1-1; clone_size: few; v_call: TRBV29-1; d_call: TRBD1; cdr3_aa: CSVEDHPRQGYRFMNTEAFF; cdr3_nt: TGCAGCGTTGAAGATCACCCCCGACAGGGTTATAGATTCATGAACACTGAAGCTTTCTTT
j_call: TRBJ2-5; clone_size: .; v_call: TRBV5-1; d_call: .; cdr3_aa: CASASRPEETQYF; cdr3_nt: TGCGCCAGCGCCTCGAGGCCGGAAGAGACCCAGTACTTC
j_call: TRBJ1-1; clone_size: .; v_call: TRBV7-9; d_call: .; cdr3_aa: CSTLGVNTEAFF; cdr3_nt: TGTTCCACCCTCGGGGTGAACACTGAAGCTTTCTTT
j_call: TRBJ2-3; clone_size: .; v_call: TRBV5-4; d_call: TRBD2; cdr3_aa: CASSLELAGGTDTQYF; cdr3_nt: TGTGCCAGCAGCTTAGAACTAGCGGGGGGCACAGATACGCAGTATTTT
j_call: TRBJ2-5; clone_size: few; v_call: TRBV2; d_call: TRBD2; cdr3_aa: CASSEGRGAETQYF; cdr3_nt: TGTGCCAGCAGTGAGGGGAGGGGAGCAGAGACCCAGTACTTC